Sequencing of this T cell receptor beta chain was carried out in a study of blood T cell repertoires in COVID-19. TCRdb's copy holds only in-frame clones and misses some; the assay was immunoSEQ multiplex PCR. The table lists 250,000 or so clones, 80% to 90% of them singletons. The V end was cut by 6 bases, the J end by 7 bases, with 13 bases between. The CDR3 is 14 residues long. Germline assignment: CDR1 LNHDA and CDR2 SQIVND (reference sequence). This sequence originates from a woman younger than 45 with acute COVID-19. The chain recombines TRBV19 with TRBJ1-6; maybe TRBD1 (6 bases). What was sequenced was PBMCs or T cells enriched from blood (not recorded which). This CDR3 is CASSGPGENSPLHF. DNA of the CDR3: TGTGCCAGTAGCGGTCCAGGGGAAAATTCACCCCTCCACTTT. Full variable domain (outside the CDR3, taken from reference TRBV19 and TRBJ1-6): DGGITQSPKYLFRKEGQNVTLSCEQNLNHDAMYWYRQDPGQGLRLIYYSQIVNDFQKGDIAEGYSVSREKKESFPLTVTSAQKNPTAFYLCASSGPGENSPLHFGNGTRLTVT.